What follows are 26 T cell receptor beta chains derived from one specimen sequenced in a study of regulatory T cells in long-lasting Graves disease. Both iRepertoire HTBI primers and Arm-PCR of CDR3 regions were used to build the TCR beta libraries. One entry per CDR3 protein results from TCRdb running MiXCR on the multiplex PCR reads. Of hundreds of thousands of distinct CDR3 sequences listed, roughly a sixth are singletons. Sample time point: newly diagnosed GD, antithyroid drugs for less than 3 months. The TCR library used RNA extracted from PBMCs. Another study also made use of these data, one on T cells in Graves' hyperthyroidism and ophthalmopathy.

Sequenced here: peripheral blood mononuclear cells (PBMCs), sampled at new diagnosis, from a patient treated with antithyroid drugs. The receptors were sampled from a man aged 35 to 55 with Graves disease.

This clonotype showed up many times. CDR3 coding DNA: TGTGCCAGCAGCTTAGTTGAGGATCTGCAGGGGGACCACGAGCAGTACTTC. Its translation is CASSLVEDLQGDHEQYF. The chain recombines TRBV7-9 with TRBJ2-7, with TRBD1 matching over 7 bases. Trimming cost V 1 base and J 5 bases; bases outside gene matches: 14. CDR3 size: 17 residues. The V gene's germline CDR1 is SEHNR and CDR2 FQNEAQ (reference sequence).

This clonotype has at least ten counts. J is TRBJ2-2 and V is TRBV7-2; 7 bases map to TRBD2. V dropped 1 base and J dropped 2; count of bases not matched to a gene: 4. Germline V gene sequence: CDR1 SGHTA, CDR2 FQGNSA. This CDR3 spans 16 amino acids. In DNA form, the CDR3 reads TGTGCCAGCAGCTTAGTGGCTAGCGGAAACACCGGGGAGCTGTTTTTT. It is translated as CASSLVASGNTGELFF.

This clonotype was detected ten times or more. The chain recombines TRBV6-2 or TRBV6-3 with TRBJ2-1, with 7 nucleotides matching TRBD2. The junction had 10 bases not matched to a gene; V was cut back by 3 bases and J by 5 bases. CDR3 length equals 16 residues. Germline-derived CDR1 and CDR2 are MNHEY and SVGEGT. CDR3 coding DNA: TGTGCCAGCAGTTATTCCAGCGGGGAGGTCGACAATGAGCAGTTCTTC. Protein: CASSYSSGEVDNEQFF.

The V gene is TRBV15, the J gene TRBJ2-2; tentatively, D is TRBD1 (6 bases). Germline V gene lookup returns CDR1 LNHNV and CDR2 YYDKDF (reference sequence). V was clipped by 1 base and J by 6 bases, with 18 bases between them. This CDR3 has 17 residues. CDR3 amino acids: CATSRAHRVIVAGELFF. The CDR3 DNA reads TGTGCCACCAGCAGAGCCCACAGGGTAATTGTCGCCGGGGAGCTGTTTTTT.

This clonotype was detected ten times or more. V is TRBV7-2 and J is TRBJ2-7; D unclear. The V and J ends lost 4 bases and 2 bases respectively, with 12 bases between them. The CDR3 contains 14 residues. Per the germline V gene, CDR1 is SGHTA and CDR2 is FQGNSA. As DNA, the CDR3 is TGTGCCAGCAGCTCACTACTTCGGGCCTACGAGCAGTACTTC. As protein: CASSSLLRAYEQYF.

This clonotype was seen only a few times. V usage is TRBV6-1 and J usage is TRBJ2-5; D remains ambiguous. CDR3 length equals 11 residues. Trimming cost V 6 bases and J 7 bases, with 9 bases left between them. Germline V lookup: CDR1 MNHNS, CDR2 SASEGT. The CDR3 here is CASRRDLTQYF. In DNA, the CDR3 is TGTGCCAGCAGACGCGATCTGACCCAGTACTTC.

This clonotype came up many times. CDR3 bases: TGCGCCAGCAGCTTGGCGAAAGCGAGCGGGGGGGACACTGAAGCTTTCTTT. Amino acid sequence: CASSLAKASGGDTEAFF. This chain joins TRBV5-1 and TRBJ1-1, with D possibly being TRBD1 (5 bases). Germline loops: CDR1 SGHRS, CDR2 YFSETQ. The CDR3 runs to 17 residues. The V end lost 0 bases, the J end lost 3 bases, and 18 bases lay between the germline ends.

This clonotype was counted at least ten times. V and J are TRBV7-2 and TRBJ2-2, with 11 bases lining up with TRBD2. CDR3 length: 14 residues. The V gene's germline CDR1 is SGHTA and CDR2 FQGNSA. V dropped 10 bases and J dropped 6; count of bases not matched to a gene: 7. The CDR3 coding sequence is TGTGCCACCCGGCTTAGCGGGGGGGCCGGGGAGCTGTTTTTT. It translates to CATRLSGGAGELFF.

This clonotype occurred many times. J is TRBJ2-1 and V is TRBV10-3; D is perhaps TRBD1 or TRBD2 (5 bases each). The CDR3 contains 11 residues. CDR1 and CDR2 (germline): ENHRY, SYGVKD. V dropped 5 bases and J dropped 8 bases, with 7 bases sitting between them. CDR3 loop: CAISLGDEQFF. The CDR3 coding sequence is TGTGCCATCAGTCTGGGGGATGAGCAGTTCTTC.

The chain recombines TRBV2 with TRBJ2-7; 8 bases are shared with TRBD1. Looked up from germline, CDR1 is SNHLY and CDR2 is FYNNEI. With V trimmed by 6 bases and J by 3 bases, 10 bases remained unmatched. The CDR3 has 15 residues. The CDR3 loop reads CASSARDRRGYEQYF. In DNA form, the CDR3 reads TGTGCCAGCAGCGCCCGGGACAGGAGGGGCTACGAGCAGTACTTC.

In this sample, this clonotype turned up many times. The rearrangement uses TRBV5-1 and TRBJ1-2; D ambiguous. There are 12 residues in the CDR3. CDR1 and CDR2 from the germline V gene are SGHRS and YFSETQ. V was pared by 0 bases and J by 7 bases, with 7 bases between. CDR3 coding DNA: TGCGCCAGCAGCTTGGACTATGGTGGCTACACCTTC. Translated: CASSLDYGGYTF.

This clonotype has a count of ten or more. J is TRBJ1-5 and V is TRBV27; a possible D gene is TRBD1 (5 bases). Germline assignment: CDR1 MNHEY and CDR2 SMNVEV (reference sequence). V shed 4 bases and J shed 6 bases, with 10 bases lying between them. This CDR3 has 13 residues. The CDR3 region is CASSSGGGQPQHF. The DNA of the CDR3 is TGTGCCAGCAGTTCGGGGGGGGGTCAGCCCCAGCATTTT.

This clonotype was recorded a few times. V usage is TRBV24-1 and J usage is TRBJ1-4, with 8 bases fitting TRBD1. This CDR3 contains 14 residues. V lost 4 bases and J lost 10; bases outside the gene matches: 7. Germline V gives CDR1 KGHDR, CDR2 SFDVKD. For the CDR3, the DNA is TGTGCCACCAGTGACCCGGACAGGGACGTAAAACTGTTTTTT. This codes for CATSDPDRDVKLFF.

There are many counts of this clonotype. The V gene is TRBV11-1, the J gene TRBJ2-7; 10 nucleotides line up with TRBD1. V trimming: 0 bases; J trimming: 3 bases; junction bases outside the gene matches: 2. The CDR3 has 15 residues. Germline loops: CDR1 SGHAT, CDR2 FQDESV (reference sequence). The CDR3 nucleotides read TGTGCCAGCAGCTTAGCCGGGACAGGGGTCTACGAGCAGTACTTC. Translation: CASSLAGTGVYEQYF.

This clonotype was detected many times. The chain has TRBV24-1 and TRBJ2-7; 9 nucleotides align to TRBD1. Per germline, CDR1 KGHDR and CDR2 SFDVKD. Germline trimming cut 9 bases from V and 5 bases from J; bases unmatched to any gene: 13. This CDR3 has 15 amino acids. The CDR3 DNA sequence: TGTGCCACCGGGGACCCGGGACAGGGAACCGACGAGCAGTACTTC. Encoded protein: CATGDPGQGTDEQYF.

The rearrangement joins TRBV6-5 to TRBJ2-3; D possibly corresponds to TRBD2 (5 bases). Germline assignment: CDR1 MNHEY and CDR2 SVGAGI. CDR3 length: 18 residues. Between the trimmed V and J ends, which lost 0 bases and 2 bases, there was a span of 18 bases. This CDR3 reads CASSYSIRSGIFTDTQYF. The DNA of the CDR3 is TGTGCCAGCAGTTACTCAATACGGTCGGGGATATTCACAGATACGCAGTATTTT.

This clonotype has ten or more counts. The gene calls are TRBV18 and TRBJ2-1, with D possibly being TRBD1 or TRBD2 (6 bases each). In germline, CDR1 is KGHSH, CDR2 LQKENI. The CDR3 has 14 amino acids. V was clipped by 0 bases and J by 10 bases, with 13 bases between them. CDR3 sequence reads: CASSPPVLGGEQFF. CDR3 sequence (DNA): TGTGCCAGCTCACCACCGGTACTAGGGGGGGAGCAGTTCTTC. Supplemented by reference TRBV18 and TRBJ2-1, the full variable domain reads NAGVMQNPRHLVRRRGQEARLRCSPMKGHSHVYWYRQLPEEGLKFMVYLQKENIIDESGMPKERFSAEFPKEGPSILRIQQVVRGDSAAYFCASSPPVLGGEQFFGPGTRLTVL.

This clonotype came up many times. The chain links TRBV12-3 or TRBV12-4 to TRBJ1-2; tentative D call: TRBD1 (5 bases). With 3 bases removed from V and 2 bases from J, the gap between germline ends came to 13 bases. The CDR3 sequence is 15 residues long. CDR3: CASSFFGRVNYGYTF. Written as DNA, the CDR3 is TGTGCCAGCAGTTTTTTCGGCAGGGTCAACTATGGCTACACCTTC.

This clonotype was counted at least ten times. This rearrangement joins TRBV4-1 to TRBJ1-1, with D possibly TRBD1 on 5 matching bases. The CDR3 loop spans 13 amino acids. Germline CDR1 MGHRA, CDR2 YSYEKL. V lost 10 bases and J lost 0, with 12 bases in between. CDR3 residues: CATAPGLNTEAFF. The CDR3, as DNA: TGCGCCACGGCCCCAGGGTTGAACACTGAAGCTTTCTTT.

This clonotype turned up a few times. V is TRBV19 and J is TRBJ2-5; TRBD2 agrees at 12 bases. Germline CDR1 LNHDA, CDR2 SQIVND (reference sequence). There are 14 residues in the CDR3. V lost 5 bases to trimming and J lost 5 bases; unmatched junction nucleotides: 3. The CDR3 DNA reads as TGTGCCAGTAGTCGACTAGCGGGGGCTGAGACCCAGTACTTC. Its translation: CASSRLAGAETQYF.

This clonotype occurred many times. The J gene is TRBJ1-5, the V gene TRBV6-5; no reliable D call. CDR3 length: 14 residues. The ends were cut back, 4 bases at V and 1 base at J, with 8 bases in the middle. From germline, CDR1 is MNHEY and CDR2 SVGAGI. In DNA, the CDR3 is TGTGCCAGCAGTTTGGAGGCAAGCAATCAGCCCCAGCATTTT. Protein product: CASSLEASNQPQHF.

There are many counts of this clonotype. This chain links TRBV6-1 with TRBJ2-7; 7 nucleotides align to TRBD1. The CDR3 is 14 amino acids. V dropped 6 bases and J dropped 9; count of bases not matched to a gene: 14. The germline CDR1 and CDR2 sequences are MNHNS and SASEGT. CDR3 region: CASRWDSHSLGQYF. Here the CDR3 DNA reads TGTGCCAGCAGGTGGGACAGTCACTCCTTGGGGCAGTACTTC.

This clonotype was observed at least ten times. The chain has TRBV28 and TRBJ1-2, with D tentatively TRBD1 (6 bases). In germline, CDR1 is MDHEN, CDR2 SYDVKM. Trimming took 3 bases from V and 0 from J, leaving 11 bases between them. The length of the CDR3 is 15 residues. CDR3 coding DNA: TGTGCCAGCAGTTTGGGGGGACACCCTAACTATGGCTACACCTTC. Amino acids: CASSLGGHPNYGYTF.

In its sample, this clonotype was seen many times. The chain is built from TRBV27 and TRBJ1-5, with 7 bases aligning to TRBD1. The V segment lost 5 bases and the J segment 5 bases; nucleotides outside the gene matches: 6. CDR3 length equals 14 residues. Germline lookup yields CDR1 MNHEY and CDR2 SMNVEV (reference sequence). The CDR3 is CASSAGDSYQPQHF. The CDR3 DNA follows: TGTGCCAGCAGTGCAGGGGACAGCTATCAGCCCCAGCATTTT.

The sample holds many counts of this clonotype. The rearrangement joins TRBV28 to TRBJ2-5, with D perhaps matching TRBD2 (6 bases). Germline lookup yields CDR1 MDHEN and CDR2 SYDVKM. The V end lost 0 bases, the J end lost 7 bases, and 12 bases lay between the germline ends. The CDR3 consists of 14 residues. The CDR3 spells CASSLWGGEGTQYF. Written as DNA, the CDR3 is TGTGCCAGCAGTTTATGGGGGGGAGAGGGGACCCAGTACTTC.

This clonotype was seen a handful of times. This CDR3 is missing its conserved last phenylalanine or tryptophan, likely due to a read error. This rearrangement joins TRBV19 to TRBJ2-1; TRBD2 agrees at 8 bases. There are 17 residues in the CDR3. V trimming: 6 bases; J trimming: 6 bases; junction bases outside the gene matches: 16. The germline CDR1 and CDR2 sequences are LNHDA and SQIVND (reference sequence). In DNA, the CDR3 is TGTGCCAGTAGAAAGAATTTGGCGGGGGGCGGACGCAATGAGCAGTTCCTC. Encoded protein: CASRKNLAGGGRNEQFL.